This T cell receptor beta chain was captured in a study of a mutant IDH1 vaccine in newly diagnosed glioma. Overall study context: Across weeks 1, 3, 5, 7, 11, 15, 19 and 23, patients received a vaccination each time, eight in all. Patients began vaccination 4-6 weeks after radiotherapy alone, or with temozolomide cycles. Points from the study as a whole: With respect to changes in top peripheral T cell clonotypes, pseudoprogression seemed unrelated.

This clone was seen more than once but under ten times. Antigen specificity is unknown. The CDR3 spans 12 residues. Trimming took 4 bases from V and 6 from J, leaving 10 bases between them. Per germline, CDR1 GTSNPN and CDR2 SVGIG (reference sequence). TCRdb's table, derived via immunoSEQ multiplex PCR, lists solely in-frame clones and lacks some. In the table there are about 51,000 clones, 78% of which are singletons. Indicated time point: week 5, during vaccination. Each dose of the vaccine consisted of 300 ug of mutant IDH1 20-mer peptide, with topical imiquimod. New WHO grade 3 or 4 IDH1-mutant, ATRX-lost astrocytomas were present in all donors.

This clonotype was obtained from a woman between 40 and 55 years old with glioma. The gene calls are TRBV30 and TRBJ1-5; D ambiguous. Material: PBMCs, obtained from a glioma patient whose treatment included an IDH1 peptide vaccine. The CDR3 nucleotides are TGTGCCTGGAAAGAGAGCGGTCAGCCCCAGCATTTT. This sequence encodes CAWKESGQPQHF.